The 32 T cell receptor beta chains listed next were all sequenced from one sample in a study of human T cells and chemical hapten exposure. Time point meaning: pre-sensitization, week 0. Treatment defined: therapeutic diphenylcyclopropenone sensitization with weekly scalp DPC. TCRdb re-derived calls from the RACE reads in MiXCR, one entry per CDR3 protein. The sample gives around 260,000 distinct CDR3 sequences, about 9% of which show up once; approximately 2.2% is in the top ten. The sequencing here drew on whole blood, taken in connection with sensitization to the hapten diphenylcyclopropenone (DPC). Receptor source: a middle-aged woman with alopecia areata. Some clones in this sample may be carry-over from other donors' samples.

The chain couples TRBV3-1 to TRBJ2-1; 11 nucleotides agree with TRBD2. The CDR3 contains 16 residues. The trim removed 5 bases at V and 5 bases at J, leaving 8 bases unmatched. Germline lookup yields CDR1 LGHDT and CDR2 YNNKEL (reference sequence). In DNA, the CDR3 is TGTGCCAGCAGCTATCGGACTAGCGGGCAAAACAATGAGCAGTTCTTC. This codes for CASSYRTSGQNNEQFF.

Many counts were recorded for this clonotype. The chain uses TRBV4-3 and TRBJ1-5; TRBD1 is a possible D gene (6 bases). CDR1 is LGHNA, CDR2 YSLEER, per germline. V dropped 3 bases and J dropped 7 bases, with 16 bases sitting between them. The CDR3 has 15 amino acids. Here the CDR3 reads CASSQARQEGQPQHF. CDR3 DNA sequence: TGCGCCAGCAGCCAGGCCCGACAGGAGGGGCAGCCCCAGCATTTT.

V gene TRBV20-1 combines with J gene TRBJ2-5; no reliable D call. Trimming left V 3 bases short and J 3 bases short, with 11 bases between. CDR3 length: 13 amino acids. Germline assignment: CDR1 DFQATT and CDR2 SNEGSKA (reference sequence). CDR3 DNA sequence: TGCAGTGCTAGTTCTGTAGAGAAAGAGACCCAGTACTTC. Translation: CSASSVEKETQYF.

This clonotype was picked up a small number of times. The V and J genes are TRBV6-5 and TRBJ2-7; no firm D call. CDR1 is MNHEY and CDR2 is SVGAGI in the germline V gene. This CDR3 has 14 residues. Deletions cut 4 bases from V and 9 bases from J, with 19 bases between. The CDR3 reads CASSLGRRSEWQYF. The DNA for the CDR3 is TGTGCCAGCAGTTTAGGCAGGCGTTCAGAGTGGCAGTACTTC.

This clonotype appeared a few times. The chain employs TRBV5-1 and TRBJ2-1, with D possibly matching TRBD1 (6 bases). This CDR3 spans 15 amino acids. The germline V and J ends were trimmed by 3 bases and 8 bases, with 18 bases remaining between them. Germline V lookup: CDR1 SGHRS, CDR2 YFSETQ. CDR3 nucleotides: TGCGCCAGCAGCTCCCGGGACACTCCGAGGGATGAGCAGTTCTTC. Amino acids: CASSSRDTPRDEQFF.

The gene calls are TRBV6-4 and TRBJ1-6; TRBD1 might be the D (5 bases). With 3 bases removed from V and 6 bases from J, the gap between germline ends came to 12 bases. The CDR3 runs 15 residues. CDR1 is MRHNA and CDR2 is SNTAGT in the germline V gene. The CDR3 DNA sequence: TGTGCCAGCAGTGAAGCCGACAGACCTAATTCACCCCTCCACTTT. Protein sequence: CASSEADRPNSPLHF.

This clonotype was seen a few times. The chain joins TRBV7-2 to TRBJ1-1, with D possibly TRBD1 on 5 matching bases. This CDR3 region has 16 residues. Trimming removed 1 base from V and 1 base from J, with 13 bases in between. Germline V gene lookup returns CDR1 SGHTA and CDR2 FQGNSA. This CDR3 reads CASSLGGGAPNTEAFF. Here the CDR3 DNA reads TGTGCCAGCAGCTTAGGGGGAGGGGCCCCGAACACTGAAGCTTTCTTT.

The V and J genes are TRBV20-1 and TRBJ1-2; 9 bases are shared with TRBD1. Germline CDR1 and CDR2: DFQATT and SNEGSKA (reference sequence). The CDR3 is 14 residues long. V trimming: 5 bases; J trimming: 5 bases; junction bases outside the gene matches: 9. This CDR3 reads CSAASRQGVYGYTF. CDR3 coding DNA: TGCAGTGCTGCCTCCCGACAGGGGGTTTATGGCTACACCTTC.

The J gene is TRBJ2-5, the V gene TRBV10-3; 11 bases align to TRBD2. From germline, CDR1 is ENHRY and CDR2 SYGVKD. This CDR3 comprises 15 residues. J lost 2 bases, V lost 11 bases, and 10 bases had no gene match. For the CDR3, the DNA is TGTGCCTCACGAGGGACTAGCGGTCCGCAAGAGACCCAGTACTTC. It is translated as CASRGTSGPQETQYF.

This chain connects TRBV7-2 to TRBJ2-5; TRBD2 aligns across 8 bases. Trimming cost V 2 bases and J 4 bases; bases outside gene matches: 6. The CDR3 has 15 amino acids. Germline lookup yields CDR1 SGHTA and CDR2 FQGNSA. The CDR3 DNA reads TGTGCCAGCAGCTTACTCGGACTAGCCCCAGAGACCCAGTACTTC. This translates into CASSLLGLAPETQYF.

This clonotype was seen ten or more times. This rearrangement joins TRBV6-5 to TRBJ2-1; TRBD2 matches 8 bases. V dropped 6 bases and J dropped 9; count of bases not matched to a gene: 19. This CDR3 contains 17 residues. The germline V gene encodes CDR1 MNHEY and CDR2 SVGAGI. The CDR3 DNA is TGTGCCAGCAGCAACTCAGGGGAAGCGGGAGTTCAGGGTGAGCAGTTCTTC. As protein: CASSNSGEAGVQGEQFF.

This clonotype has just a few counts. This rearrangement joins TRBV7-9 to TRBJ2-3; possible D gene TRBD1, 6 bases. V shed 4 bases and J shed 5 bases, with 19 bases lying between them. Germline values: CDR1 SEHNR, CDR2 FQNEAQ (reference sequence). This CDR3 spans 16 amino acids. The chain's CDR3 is CASSSIYRDLGDTQYF. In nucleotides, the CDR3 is TGTGCCAGCAGCTCGATATACAGGGATTTGGGAGATACGCAGTATTTT.

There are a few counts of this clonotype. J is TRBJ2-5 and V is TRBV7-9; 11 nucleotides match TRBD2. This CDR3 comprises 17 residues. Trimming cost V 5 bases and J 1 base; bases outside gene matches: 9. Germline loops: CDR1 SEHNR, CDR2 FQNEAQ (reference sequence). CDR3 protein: CASSPRRLAGSQETQYF. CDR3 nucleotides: TGTGCCAGCAGCCCCCGTCGACTAGCGGGGTCCCAAGAGACCCAGTACTTC.

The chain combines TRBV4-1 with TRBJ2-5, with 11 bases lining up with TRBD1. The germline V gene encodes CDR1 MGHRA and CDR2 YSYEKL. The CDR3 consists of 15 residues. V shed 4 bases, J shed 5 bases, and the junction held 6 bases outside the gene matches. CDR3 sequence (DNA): TGCGCCAGCAGCCTAGGTGGACAGGGGGCGGAGACCCAGTACTTC. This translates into CASSLGGQGAETQYF.

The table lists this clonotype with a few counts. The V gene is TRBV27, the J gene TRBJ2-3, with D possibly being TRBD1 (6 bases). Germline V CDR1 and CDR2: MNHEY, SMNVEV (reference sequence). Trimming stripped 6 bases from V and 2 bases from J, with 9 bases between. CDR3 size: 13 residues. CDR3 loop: CASSRDNTDTQYF. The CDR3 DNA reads TGTGCCAGCAGCCGGGACAACACAGATACGCAGTATTTT.

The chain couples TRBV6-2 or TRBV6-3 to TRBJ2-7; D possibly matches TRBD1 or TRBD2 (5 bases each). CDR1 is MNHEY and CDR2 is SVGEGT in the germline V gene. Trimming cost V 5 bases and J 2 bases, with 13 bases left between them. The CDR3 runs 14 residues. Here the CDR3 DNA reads TGTGCCAGCAGTCGAACTCAGGGAGCCTACGAGCAGTACTTC. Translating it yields CASSRTQGAYEQYF.

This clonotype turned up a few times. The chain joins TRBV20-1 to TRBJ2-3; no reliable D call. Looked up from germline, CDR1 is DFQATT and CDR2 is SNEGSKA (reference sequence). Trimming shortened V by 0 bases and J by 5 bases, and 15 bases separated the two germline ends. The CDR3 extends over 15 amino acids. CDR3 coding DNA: TGCAGTGCTAGAGATCAGCGTACGCCAAGAGATACGCAGTATTTT. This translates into CSARDQRTPRDTQYF.

The CDR3 DNA sequence: TGCGCCAGCAGCCCCATAGCGGGAGTTAACATTCAGTACTTC. This translates into CASSPIAGVNIQYF. The chain uses TRBV4-1 and TRBJ2-4, with 9 bases fitting TRBD2. After removal of 4 bases from V and 7 bases from J, the junction contained 5 bases not matched to a gene. Per germline, CDR1 MGHRA and CDR2 YSYEKL. The CDR3 runs 14 residues.

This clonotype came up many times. Here the CDR3 reads CASSSGTGNQPQHF. As DNA, the CDR3 is TGTGCCAGCAGCTCCGGGACAGGCAATCAGCCCCAGCATTTT. The gene calls are TRBV12-3 or TRBV12-4 and TRBJ1-5; 7 nucleotides line up with TRBD1. This CDR3 spans 14 amino acids. V dropped 6 bases and J dropped 2; count of bases not matched to a gene: 4.

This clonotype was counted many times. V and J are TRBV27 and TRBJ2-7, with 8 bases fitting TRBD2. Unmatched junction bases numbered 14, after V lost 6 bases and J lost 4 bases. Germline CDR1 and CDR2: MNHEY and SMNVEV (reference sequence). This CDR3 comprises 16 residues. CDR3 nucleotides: TGTGCCAGCAGGCCCACCCCCGGGGGGGGCGAGTACGAGCAGTACTTC. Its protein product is CASRPTPGGGEYEQYF.

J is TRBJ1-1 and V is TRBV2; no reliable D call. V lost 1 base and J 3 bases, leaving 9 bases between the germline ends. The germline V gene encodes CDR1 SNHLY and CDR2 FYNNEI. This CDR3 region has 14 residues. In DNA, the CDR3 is TGTGCCAGCAGTGAAGGGGGAGTGGACACTGAAGCTTTCTTT. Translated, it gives CASSEGGVDTEAFF.

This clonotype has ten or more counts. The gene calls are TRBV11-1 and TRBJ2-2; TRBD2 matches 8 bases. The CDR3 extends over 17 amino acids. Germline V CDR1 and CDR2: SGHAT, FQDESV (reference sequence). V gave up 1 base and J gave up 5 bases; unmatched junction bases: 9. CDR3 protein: CASSLGTGRARTGELFF. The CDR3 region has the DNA TGTGCCAGCAGCTTAGGGACCGGGAGGGCGAGGACCGGGGAGCTGTTTTTT.

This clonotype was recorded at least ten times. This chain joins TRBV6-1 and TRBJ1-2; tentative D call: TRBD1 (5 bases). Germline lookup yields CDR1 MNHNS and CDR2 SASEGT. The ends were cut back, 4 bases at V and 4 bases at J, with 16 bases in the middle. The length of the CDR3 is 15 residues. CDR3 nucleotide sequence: TGTGCCAGCAGTGTTGGATGGGACGGTACCTATGGCTACACCTTC. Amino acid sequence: CASSVGWDGTYGYTF.

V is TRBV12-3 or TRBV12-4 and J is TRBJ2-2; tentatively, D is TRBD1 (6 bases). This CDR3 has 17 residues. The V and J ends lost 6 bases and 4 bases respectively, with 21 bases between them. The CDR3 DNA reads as TGTGCCAGCAGACACCGGGACACCGGCGTTAGCACCGGGGAGCTGTTTTTT. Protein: CASRHRDTGVSTGELFF.

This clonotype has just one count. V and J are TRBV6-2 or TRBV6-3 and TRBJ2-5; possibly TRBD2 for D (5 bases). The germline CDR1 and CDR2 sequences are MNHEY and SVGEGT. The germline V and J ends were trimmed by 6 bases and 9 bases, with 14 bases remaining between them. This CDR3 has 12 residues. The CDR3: CASRPRPGSQYF. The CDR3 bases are TGTGCCAGCAGGCCCCGCCCGGGGTCCCAGTACTTC.

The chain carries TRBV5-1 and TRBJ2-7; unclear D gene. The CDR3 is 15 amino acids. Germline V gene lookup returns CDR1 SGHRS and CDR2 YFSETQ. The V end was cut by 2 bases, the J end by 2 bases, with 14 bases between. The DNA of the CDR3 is TGCGCCAGCAGCTTTCGGTCCCTAGAGCCCTACGAGCAGTACTTC. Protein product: CASSFRSLEPYEQYF.

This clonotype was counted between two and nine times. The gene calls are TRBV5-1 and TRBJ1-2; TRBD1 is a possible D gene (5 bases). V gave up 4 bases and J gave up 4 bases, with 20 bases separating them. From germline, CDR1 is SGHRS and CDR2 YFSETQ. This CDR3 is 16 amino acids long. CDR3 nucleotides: TGCGCCAGCAGCCCAGACCCATCGTGGGGGAGCTATGGCTACACCTTC. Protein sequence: CASSPDPSWGSYGYTF.

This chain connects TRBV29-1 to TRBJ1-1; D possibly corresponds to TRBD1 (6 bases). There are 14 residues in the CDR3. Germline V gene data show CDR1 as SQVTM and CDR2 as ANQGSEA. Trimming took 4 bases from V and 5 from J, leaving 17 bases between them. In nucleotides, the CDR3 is TGCAGCGTTGGGGCTGGGGGCCGGAGGACTGAAGCTTTCTTT. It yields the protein CSVGAGGRRTEAFF.

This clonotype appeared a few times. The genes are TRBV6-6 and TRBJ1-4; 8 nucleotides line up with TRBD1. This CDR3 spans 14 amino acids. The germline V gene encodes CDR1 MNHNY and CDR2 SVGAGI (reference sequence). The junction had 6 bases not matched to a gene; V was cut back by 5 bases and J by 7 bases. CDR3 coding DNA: TGTGCCAGCAGTGGACAGGGAGGAGTTGAAAAACTGTTTTTT. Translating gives CASSGQGGVEKLFF.

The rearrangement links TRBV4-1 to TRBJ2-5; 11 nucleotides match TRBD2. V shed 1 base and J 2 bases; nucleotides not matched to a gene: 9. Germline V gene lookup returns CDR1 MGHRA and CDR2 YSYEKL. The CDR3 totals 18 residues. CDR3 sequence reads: CASSQGRLAGGRQETQYF. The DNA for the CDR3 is TGCGCCAGCAGCCAAGGAAGGCTAGCGGGAGGTCGGCAAGAGACCCAGTACTTC.

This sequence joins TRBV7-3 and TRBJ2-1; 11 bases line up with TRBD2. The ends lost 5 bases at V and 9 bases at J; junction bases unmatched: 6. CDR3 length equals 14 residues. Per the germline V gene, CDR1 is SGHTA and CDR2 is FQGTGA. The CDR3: CASSELAGVGEQFF. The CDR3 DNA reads TGTGCCAGCAGCGAACTAGCGGGAGTCGGTGAGCAGTTCTTC.

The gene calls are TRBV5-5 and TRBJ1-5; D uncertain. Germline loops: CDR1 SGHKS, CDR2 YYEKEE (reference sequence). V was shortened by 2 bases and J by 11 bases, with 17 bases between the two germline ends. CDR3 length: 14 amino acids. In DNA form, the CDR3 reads TGTGCCAGCAGCTTCAATTCAGGCATAAGGACCCAGCATTTT. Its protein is CASSFNSGIRTQHF.